Sequencing of this T cell receptor (beta chain) was carried out in a study of T cell responses to AZD1222 COVID-19 vaccine. Sequencing was performed with immunoSEQ multiplex PCR; in TCRdb, only in-frame clones are kept and a portion is missing. Altogether 90,000 to 140,000 clones are present, around 76% being singletons, with the ten largest covering less than 6%. This clone was counted a few times. Its antigen is not identified. Overall study results and limits: Clonal diversity may have been underestimated, and the donors were mostly white British, with more females than males. In all cases, repertoires were sampled only after the peak T cell response.

Germline CDR1 is SGHNT and CDR2 is YYREEE (reference sequence). Trimming shortened V by 7 bases and J by 0 bases, and 17 bases separated the two germline ends. CDR3 length: 15 residues. The chain links TRBV5-4 to TRBJ2-7; D is tentatively TRBD1 or TRBD2 (5 bases each). The receptor comes from an adult in good health. Sequenced here: peripheral blood, sampled on day 0 of AZD1222 vaccination. The CDR3: CASSTGTLSSYEQYF. The CDR3 bases are TGTGCCAGCTCAACCGGGACCCTGAGCTCCTACGAGCAGTACTTC.